This T cell receptor (beta chain) was captured by sequencing in a study of T cell responses to AZD1222 COVID-19 vaccine. Profiled with immunoSEQ multiplex PCR; TCRdb holds only in-frame clones, not every one. This sample carries about 120,000 clones, 75% to 95% of them seen once, and the ten largest clones take 4.2%. Study-wide findings and caveats: Breadth and depth of Spike-specific TCRs rose after two AZD1222 doses. Seropositive status at baseline applied to only six AZD1222 recipients. Donors skewed white British and female; clonal diversity was possibly underestimated.

On this clone: Its antigen is unidentified.

V dropped 0 bases and J dropped 6; count of bases not matched to a gene: 3. CDR3 length: 14 residues. Looked up from germline, CDR1 is MNHEY and CDR2 is SVGAGI. The TCR sequence derives from an adult who received the MenACWY meningococcal vaccine as a control. The starting material was peripheral blood, obtained 28 days after the second dose of the MenACWY control vaccine. J is TRBJ2-5 and V is TRBV6-5; 8 bases are shared with TRBD1. The CDR3 coding sequence is TGTGCCAGCAGTTACTCCGGGACAGGACAGACCCAGTACTTC. Translating gives CASSYSGTGQTQYF.